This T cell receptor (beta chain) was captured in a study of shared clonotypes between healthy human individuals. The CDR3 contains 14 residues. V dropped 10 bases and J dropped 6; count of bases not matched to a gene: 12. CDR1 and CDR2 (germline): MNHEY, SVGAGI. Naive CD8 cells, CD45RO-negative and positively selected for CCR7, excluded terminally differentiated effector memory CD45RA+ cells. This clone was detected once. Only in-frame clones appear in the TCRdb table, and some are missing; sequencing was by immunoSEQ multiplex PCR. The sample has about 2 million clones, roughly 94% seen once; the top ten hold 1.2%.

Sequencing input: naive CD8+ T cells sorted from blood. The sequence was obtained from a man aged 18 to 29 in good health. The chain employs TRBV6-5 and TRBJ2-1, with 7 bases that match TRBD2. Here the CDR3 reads CAISQGEGANEQFF. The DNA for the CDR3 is TGTGCCATCTCGCAAGGGGAGGGTGCCAATGAGCAGTTCTTC.